The TCR beta chain described here comes from a study of blood T cell repertoires in COVID-19 (dated by TCRdb to the early 2020s). About the study as a whole: Collaborator samples came from the United States, Italy and Spain and covered acute and convalescent phases of COVID-19. The material from the prospective study consisted of cDNA or gDNA derived from T cells, B-cell-depleted T cells, or PBMCs. Deeply sampled blood TCRbeta repertoires from subjects exposed to, actively infected with, or recovered from COVID-19 were included in the dataset. A freely available public database, intended as a resource for researchers studying the immune response to SARS-CoV-2, is where the repertoires were released. Samples came from the ongoing ImmuneRACE study (first 160 participants) plus 1,254 subjects from 6 global collaborators. The sample metadata nearly always contained a de-identified subject ID, COVID-19 status, age in years and sex. HLA class I and class II types, where available, came from metadata supplied by the sample provider rather than from assay-based typing. What the study reported, not specific to this receptor: The quantity of clinical and demographic metadata differed by source and by participant and was supplied without curation.

One collaborating source in Seattle enrolled patients during active infection and followed them longitudinally through the course of disease. Whole blood was collected in K2EDTA tubes by collaborating institutions according to the institutions' own protocols. For TCRbeta analysis, collaborator samples were shipped as frozen whole blood, as isolated PBMCs, or as DNA extracted from either sample type. As to this clone: The target of this receptor is not known. No base quality values were provided; no much bigger clone lies one nucleotide off.

TCRbeta CDR3 regions were amplified from genomic DNA by means of the immunoSEQ Assay, a bias-controlled multiplex PCR. The authors processed their data as follows. Nucleated cell counts per sample were estimated from amplification of reference gene primers within the assay. To quantify the absolute abundance of each unique TCRbeta CDR3 rearrangement, sequence reads were collapsed and filtered. For each sample, productive Simpson clonality was calculated by taking the square root of Simpson's diversity index across productive rearrangements. As stored in TCRdb, this immuneACCESS dataset retains in-frame rearrangements with V and J assigned. A fraction of the clones does not appear; measured against another copy, unresolved V genes explain less than half of the discrepancy, and the remainder lacks a known reason. D and trimming were read from the DNA, whereas the V and J calls and clone size are those reported in that table. The sample includes about 530,000 clones, with about 89% observed a single time. Clones ranked in the top ten supply about 8.2% of the sample.

Deletion took 2 bases off V and 2 bases off J, with a span of 8 bases between the germline ends. There are 14 amino acids in the CDR3, from cysteine to phenylalanine inclusive. Left in the record is the CDR3 DNA by itself, 42 bases read in frame from the first base. The germline V gene provides CDR1 MNHEY and CDR2 SVGEGT. This clonotype was sampled from a woman aged 45-65 years with COVID-19, enrolled during active disease. The chain was built from TRBV6-2 or TRBV6-3 and TRBJ2-3; confidence is insufficient to name the D gene. Sequencing input: peripheral blood. The CDR3 protein is CASSYQIPTDTQYF. The DNA sequence is as follows: TGTGCCAGCAGTTACCAGATTCCCACAGATACGCAGTATTTT.